This T cell receptor beta chain was identified in a study of T cells in Graves' hyperthyroidism and ophthalmopathy. Whole-study findings and limits: Ophthalmopathy, as predicted by the model, came a median around 7 months after the prediction.

The CDR3 has 14 amino acids. CDR1 is SQVTM and CDR2 is ANQGSEA in the germline V gene. V lost 7 bases and J 4 bases, leaving 19 bases between the germline ends. The table lists this clonotype with many counts. Its antigen is still unknown. PBMCs were collected from an approximately 9.2 ml volume of fresh peripheral blood. Amplification of TCR beta CDR3 regions used RNA as the template. When the TCR CDR3 underwent first-round RT-PCR, the HTBI primer set was used. MiXCR was run by TCRdb on the multiplex PCR reads, yielding one entry per CDR3 protein. The data contain hundreds of thousands of distinct CDR3 sequences, roughly 14% of them singletons.

The sequence came from a woman between 40 and 50 years old with Graves' ophthalmopathy. This rearrangement joins TRBV29-1 to TRBJ1-2; D may be TRBD1 (5 bases). Sample: blood. CDR3 sequence (DNA): TGCAGCGGGGAGACGGGTGAAGGGACCTATGGCTACACCTTC. Its protein is CSGETGEGTYGYTF.